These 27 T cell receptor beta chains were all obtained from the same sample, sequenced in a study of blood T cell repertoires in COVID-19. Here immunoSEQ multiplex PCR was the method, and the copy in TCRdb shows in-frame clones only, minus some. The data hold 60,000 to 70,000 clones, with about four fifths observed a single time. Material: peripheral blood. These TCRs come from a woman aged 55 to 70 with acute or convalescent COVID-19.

CDR3 sequence: CASSEARGTEAFF. The CDR3 nucleotides are TGTGCCAGCAGTGAAGCTAGGGGGACTGAAGCTTTCTTT. The V call is TRBV6-1, the J call TRBJ1-1; tentatively, D is TRBD1 (6 bases). CDR3 size: 13 residues. V was cut by 0 bases and J by 5 bases, with 7 bases left in between. Germline V gives CDR1 MNHNS, CDR2 SASEGT.

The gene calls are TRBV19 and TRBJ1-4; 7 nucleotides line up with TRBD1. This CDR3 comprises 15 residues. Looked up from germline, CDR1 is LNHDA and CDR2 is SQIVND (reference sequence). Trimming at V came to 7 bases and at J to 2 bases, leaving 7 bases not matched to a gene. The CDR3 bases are TGTGCCAGTAACAGGGGAGGTTGGACTAATGAAAAACTGTTTTTT. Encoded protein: CASNRGGWTNEKLFF.

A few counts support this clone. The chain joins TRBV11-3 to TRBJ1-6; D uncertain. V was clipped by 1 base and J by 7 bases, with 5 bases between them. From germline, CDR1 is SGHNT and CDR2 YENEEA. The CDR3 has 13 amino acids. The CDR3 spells CASSLGRNSPLHF. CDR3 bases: TGTGCCAGCAGCTTAGGGAGGAATTCACCCCTCCACTTT.

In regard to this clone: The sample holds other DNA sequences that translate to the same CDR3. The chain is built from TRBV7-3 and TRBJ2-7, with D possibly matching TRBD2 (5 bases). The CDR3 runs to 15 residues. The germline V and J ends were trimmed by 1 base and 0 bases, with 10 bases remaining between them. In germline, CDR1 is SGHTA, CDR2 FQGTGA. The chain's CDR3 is CASSLKPGSSYEQYF. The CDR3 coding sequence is TGTGCCAGCAGCTTAAAGCCGGGGAGCTCCTACGAGCAGTACTTC.

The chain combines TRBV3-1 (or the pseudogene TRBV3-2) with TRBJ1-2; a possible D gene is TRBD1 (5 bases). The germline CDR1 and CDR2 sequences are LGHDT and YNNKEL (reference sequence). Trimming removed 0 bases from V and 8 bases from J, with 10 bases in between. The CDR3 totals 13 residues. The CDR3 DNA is TGTGCCAGCAGCCAAGATGGGCGGGGCGGCTACACCTTC. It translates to CASSQDGRGGYTF.

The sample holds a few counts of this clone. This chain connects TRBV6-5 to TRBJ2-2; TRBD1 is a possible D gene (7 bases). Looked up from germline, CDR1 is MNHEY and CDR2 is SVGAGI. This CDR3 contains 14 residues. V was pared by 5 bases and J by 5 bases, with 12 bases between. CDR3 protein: CASSMQGGTGELFF. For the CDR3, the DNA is TGTGCCAGCAGTATGCAGGGGGGTACCGGGGAGCTGTTTTTT.

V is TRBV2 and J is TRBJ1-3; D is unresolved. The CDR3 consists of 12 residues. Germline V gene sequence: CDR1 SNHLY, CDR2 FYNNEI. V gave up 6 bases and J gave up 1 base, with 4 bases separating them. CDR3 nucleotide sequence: TGTGCCAGCAGATCTTCTGGAAACACCATATATTTT. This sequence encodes CASRSSGNTIYF.

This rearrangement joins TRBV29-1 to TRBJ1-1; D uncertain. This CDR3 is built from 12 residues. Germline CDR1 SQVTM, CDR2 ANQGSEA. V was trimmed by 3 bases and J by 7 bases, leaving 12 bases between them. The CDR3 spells CSVDPLGSEAFF. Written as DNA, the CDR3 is TGCAGCGTTGATCCACTTGGGAGTGAAGCTTTCTTT. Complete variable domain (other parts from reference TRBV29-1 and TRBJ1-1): SAVISQKPSRDICQRGTSLTIQCQVDSQVTMMFWYRQQPGQSLTLIATANQGSEATYESGFVIDKFPISRPNLTFSTLTVSNMSPEDSSIYLCSVDPLGSEAFFGQGTRLTVV.

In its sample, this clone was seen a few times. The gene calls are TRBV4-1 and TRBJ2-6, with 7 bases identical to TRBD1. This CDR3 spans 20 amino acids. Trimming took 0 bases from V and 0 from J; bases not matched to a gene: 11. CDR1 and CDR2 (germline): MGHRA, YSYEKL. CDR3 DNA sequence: TGCGCCAGCAGCCAAGATAACCCAGGGACAGCGATCTCTGGGGCCAACGTCCTGACTTTC. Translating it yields CASSQDNPGTAISGANVLTF.

The CDR3 region has the DNA TGTGCCAGCAGCTTATCCCTGAGGTCGAACACTGAAGCTTTCTTT. It specifies CASSLSLRSNTEAFF. The chain couples TRBV7-2 to TRBJ1-1; D unclear. Germline-derived CDR1 and CDR2 are SGHTA and FQGNSA. CDR3 length equals 15 residues. Deletions cut 2 bases from V and 1 base from J, with 11 bases between. Combining the CDR3 with reference TRBV7-2 and TRBJ1-1 gives the whole variable domain GAGVSQSPSNKVTEKGKDVELRCDPISGHTALYWYRQSLGQGLEFLIYFQGNSAPDKSGLPSDRFSAERTGGSVSTLTIQRTQQEDSAVYLCASSLSLRSNTEAFFGQGTRLTVV.

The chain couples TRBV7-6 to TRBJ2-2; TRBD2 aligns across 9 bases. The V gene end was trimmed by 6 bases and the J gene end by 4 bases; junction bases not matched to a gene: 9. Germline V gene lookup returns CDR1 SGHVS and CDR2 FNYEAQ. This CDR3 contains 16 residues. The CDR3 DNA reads TGTGCCAGCAGAACCGGTAGCGGGGGTCCCACCGGGGAGCTGTTTTTT. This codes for CASRTGSGGPTGELFF.

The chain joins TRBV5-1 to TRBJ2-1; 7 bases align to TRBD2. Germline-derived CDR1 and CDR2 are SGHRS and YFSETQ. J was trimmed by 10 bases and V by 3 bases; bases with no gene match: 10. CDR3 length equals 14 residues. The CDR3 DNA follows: TGCGCCAGCAGCTCGTTTGGGGCGGGACTAGAGCAGTTCTTC. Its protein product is CASSSFGAGLEQFF. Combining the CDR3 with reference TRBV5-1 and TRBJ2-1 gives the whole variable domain KAGVTQTPRYLIKTRGQQVTLSCSPISGHRSVSWYQQTPGQGLQFLFEYFSETQRNKGNFPGRFSGRQFSNSRSEMNVSTLELGDSALYLCASSSFGAGLEQFFGPGTRLTVL.

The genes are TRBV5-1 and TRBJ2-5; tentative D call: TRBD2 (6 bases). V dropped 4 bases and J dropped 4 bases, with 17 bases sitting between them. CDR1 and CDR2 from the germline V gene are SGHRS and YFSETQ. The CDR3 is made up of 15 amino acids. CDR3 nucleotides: TGCGCCAGCAGCCCTGGGGGGTCCGGATCAGAGACCCAGTACTTC. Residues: CASSPGGSGSETQYF. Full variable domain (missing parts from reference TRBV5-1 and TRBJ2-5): KAGVTQTPRYLIKTRGQQVTLSCSPISGHRSVSWYQQTPGQGLQFLFEYFSETQRNKGNFPGRFSGRQFSNSRSEMNVSTLELGDSALYLCASSPGGSGSETQYFGPGTRLLVL.

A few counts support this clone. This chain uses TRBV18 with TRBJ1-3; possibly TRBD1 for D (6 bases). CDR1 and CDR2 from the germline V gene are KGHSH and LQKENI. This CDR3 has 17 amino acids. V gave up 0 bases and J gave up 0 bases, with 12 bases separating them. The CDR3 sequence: CASSPPTGRPSGNTIYF. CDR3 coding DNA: TGTGCCAGCTCACCACCGACAGGCAGGCCCTCTGGAAACACCATATATTTT.

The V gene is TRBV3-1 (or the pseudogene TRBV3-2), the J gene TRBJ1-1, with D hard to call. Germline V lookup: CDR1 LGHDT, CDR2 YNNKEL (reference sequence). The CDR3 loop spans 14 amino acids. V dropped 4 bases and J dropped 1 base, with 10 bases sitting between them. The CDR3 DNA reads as TGTGCCAGCAGCCTGTTGACTGCGAACACTGAAGCTTTCTTT. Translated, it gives CASSLLTANTEAFF.

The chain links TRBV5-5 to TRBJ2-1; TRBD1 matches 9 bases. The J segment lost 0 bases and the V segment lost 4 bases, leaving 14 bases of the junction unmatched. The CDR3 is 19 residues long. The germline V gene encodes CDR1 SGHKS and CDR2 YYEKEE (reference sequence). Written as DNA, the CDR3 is TGTGCCAGCAGCGGGACAGGGTATGCGTCGACGAGCTCCTACAATGAGCAGTTCTTC. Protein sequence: CASSGTGYASTSSYNEQFF.

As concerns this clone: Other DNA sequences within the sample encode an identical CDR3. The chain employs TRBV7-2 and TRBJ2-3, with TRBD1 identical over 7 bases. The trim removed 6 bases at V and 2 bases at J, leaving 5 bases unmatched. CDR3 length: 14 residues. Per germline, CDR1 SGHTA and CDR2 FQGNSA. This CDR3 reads CASSRGLLTDTQYF. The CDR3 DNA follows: TGTGCCAGCAGTAGGGGGCTCCTCACAGATACGCAGTATTTT.

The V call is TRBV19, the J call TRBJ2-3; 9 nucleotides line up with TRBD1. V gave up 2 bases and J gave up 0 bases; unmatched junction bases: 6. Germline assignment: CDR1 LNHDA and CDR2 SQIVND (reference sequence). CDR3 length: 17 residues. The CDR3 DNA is TGTGCCAGTAGTATACCCGGGACAGGGAAAAGCACAGATACGCAGTATTTT. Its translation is CASSIPGTGKSTDTQYF.

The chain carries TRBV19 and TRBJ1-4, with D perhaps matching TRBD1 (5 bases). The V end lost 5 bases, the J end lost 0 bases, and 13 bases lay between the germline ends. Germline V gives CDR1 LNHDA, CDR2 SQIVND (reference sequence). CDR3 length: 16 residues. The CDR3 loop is CASSERQRPTNEKLFF. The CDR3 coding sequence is TGTGCCAGTAGTGAGAGACAGAGACCAACTAATGAAAAACTGTTTTTT.

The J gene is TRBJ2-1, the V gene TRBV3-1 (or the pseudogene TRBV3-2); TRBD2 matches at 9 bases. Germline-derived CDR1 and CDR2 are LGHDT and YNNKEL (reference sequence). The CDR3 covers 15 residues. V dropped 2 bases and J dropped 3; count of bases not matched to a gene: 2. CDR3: CASSQQAGGYNEQFF. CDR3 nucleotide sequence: TGTGCCAGCAGCCAACAAGCGGGGGGCTACAATGAGCAGTTCTTC.

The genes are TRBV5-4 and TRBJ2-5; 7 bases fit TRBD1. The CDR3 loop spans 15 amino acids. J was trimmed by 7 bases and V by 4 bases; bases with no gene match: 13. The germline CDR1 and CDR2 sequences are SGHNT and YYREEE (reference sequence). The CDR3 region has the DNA TGTGCCAGCAGCCAAGCACAGGGGAATCTTAGGACCCAGTACTTC. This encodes CASSQAQGNLRTQYF.

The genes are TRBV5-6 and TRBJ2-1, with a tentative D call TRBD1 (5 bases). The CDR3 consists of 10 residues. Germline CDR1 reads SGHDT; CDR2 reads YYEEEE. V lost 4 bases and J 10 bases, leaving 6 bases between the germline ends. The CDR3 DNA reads TGTGCCAGCAGCGGGGCGGAGCAGTTCTTC. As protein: CASSGAEQFF. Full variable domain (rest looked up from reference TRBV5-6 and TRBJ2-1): DAGVTQSPTHLIKTRGQQVTLRCSPKSGHDTVSWYQQALGQGPQFIFQYYEEEERQRGNFPDRFSGHQFPNYSSELNVNALLLGDSALYLCASSGAEQFFGPGTRLTVL.

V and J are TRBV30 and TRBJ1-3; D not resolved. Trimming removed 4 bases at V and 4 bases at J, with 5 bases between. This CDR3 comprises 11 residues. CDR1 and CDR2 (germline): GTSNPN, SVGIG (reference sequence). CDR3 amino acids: CAWTLGNTIYF. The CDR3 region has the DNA TGTGCCTGGACCTTGGGAAACACCATATATTTT.

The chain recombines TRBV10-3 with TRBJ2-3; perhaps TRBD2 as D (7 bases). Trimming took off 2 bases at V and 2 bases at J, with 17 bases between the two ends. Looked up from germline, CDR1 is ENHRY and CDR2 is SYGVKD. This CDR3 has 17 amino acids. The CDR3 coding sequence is TGTGCCATCAGTGAGCCGTTAGGCGGGGGCTCCACAGATACGCAGTATTTT. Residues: CAISEPLGGGSTDTQYF.

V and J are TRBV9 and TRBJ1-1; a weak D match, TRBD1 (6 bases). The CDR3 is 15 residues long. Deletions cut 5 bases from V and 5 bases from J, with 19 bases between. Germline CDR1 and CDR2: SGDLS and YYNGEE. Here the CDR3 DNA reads TGTGCCAGCAGTCGGTTACAGGGTGGGAGTACTGAAGCTTTCTTT. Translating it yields CASSRLQGGSTEAFF. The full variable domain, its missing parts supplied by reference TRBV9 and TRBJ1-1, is DSGVTQTPKHLITATGQRVTLRCSPRSGDLSVYWYQQSLDQGLQFLIQYYNGEERAKGNILERFSAQQFPDLHSELNLSSLELGDSALYFCASSRLQGGSTEAFFGQGTRLTVV.

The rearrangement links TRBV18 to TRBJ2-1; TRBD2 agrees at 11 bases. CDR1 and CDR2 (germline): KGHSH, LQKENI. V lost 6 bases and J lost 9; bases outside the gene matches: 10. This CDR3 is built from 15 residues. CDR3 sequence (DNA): TGTGCCAGCTCCGCTTTTAGCGGGGGGGCCGGTGAGCAGTTCTTC. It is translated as CASSAFSGGAGEQFF.

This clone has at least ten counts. The CDR3 region has the DNA TGTGCCAGTAGTAATGGGAGGCAGCCCCAGCATTTT. It translates to CASSNGRQPQHF. The genes are TRBV19 and TRBJ1-5; D gene ambiguous. This CDR3 spans 12 amino acids. Trimming cost V 4 bases and J 7 bases, with 8 bases left between them. Germline V gene lookup returns CDR1 LNHDA and CDR2 SQIVND (reference sequence).